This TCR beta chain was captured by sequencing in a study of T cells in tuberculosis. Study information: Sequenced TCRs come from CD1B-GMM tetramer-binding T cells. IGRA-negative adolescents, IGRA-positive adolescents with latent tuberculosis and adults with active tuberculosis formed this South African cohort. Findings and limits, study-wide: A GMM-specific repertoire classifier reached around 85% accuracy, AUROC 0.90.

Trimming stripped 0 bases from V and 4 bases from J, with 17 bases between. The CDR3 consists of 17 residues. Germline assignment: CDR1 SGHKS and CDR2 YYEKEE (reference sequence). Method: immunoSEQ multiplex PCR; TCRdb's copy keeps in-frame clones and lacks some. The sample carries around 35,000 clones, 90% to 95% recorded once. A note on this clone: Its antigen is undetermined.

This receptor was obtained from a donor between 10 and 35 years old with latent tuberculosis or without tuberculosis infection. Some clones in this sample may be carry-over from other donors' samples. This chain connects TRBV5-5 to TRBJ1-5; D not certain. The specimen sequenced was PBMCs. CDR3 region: CASSLAKGNARNQPQHF. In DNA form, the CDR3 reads TGTGCCAGCAGCTTGGCCAAAGGAAATGCGAGGAATCAGCCCCAGCATTTT.